These 22 T cell receptor beta chains were sequenced from one sample in a study of human T cells and chemical hapten exposure. TCRdb used MiXCR to reprocess the 5' RACE reads, holding one entry per CDR3 protein. The repertoire holds about 81,000 distinct CDR3 sequences, with more than 7% as singletons. The study extracted total RNA from unfractionated whole blood. These receptors all stem from a male donor in good health.

This chain uses TRBV7-2 with TRBJ2-7; the D is unclear. This CDR3 is 15 amino acids long. Germline V lookup: CDR1 SGHTA, CDR2 FQGNSA. Trimming removed 2 bases at V and 2 bases at J, with 13 bases between. CDR3 protein: CASSLLSEAPYEQYF. In DNA, the CDR3 is TGTGCCAGCAGCTTACTCTCCGAGGCCCCCTACGAGCAGTACTTC.

This chain links TRBV4-3 with TRBJ2-5; TRBD2 is a possible D gene (5 bases). Germline V gives CDR1 LGHNA, CDR2 YSLEER. The CDR3 has 14 amino acids. The germline V and J ends were trimmed by 1 base and 1 base, with 7 bases remaining between them. Written as DNA, the CDR3 is TGCGCCAGCAGCCAAGGAAGCGGCCAAGAGACCCAGTACTTC. It specifies CASSQGSGQETQYF.

The chain joins TRBV6-2 or TRBV6-3 to TRBJ2-6, with 7 bases fitting TRBD2. From germline, CDR1 is MNHEY and CDR2 SVGEGT. The length of the CDR3 is 18 residues. Trimming cost V 4 bases and J 0 bases; bases outside gene matches: 9. Here the CDR3 reads CASSSRGGTSSGANVLTF. CDR3 coding DNA: TGTGCCAGCAGTTCCCGGGGAGGGACCAGCTCTGGGGCCAACGTCCTGACTTTC.

The chain combines TRBV7-2 with TRBJ2-7; D not certain. CDR3 length equals 13 residues. Trimming took 5 bases from V and 3 from J, leaving 11 bases between them. Germline V CDR1 and CDR2: SGHTA, FQGNSA. The CDR3 DNA reads as TGTGCCAGCAGCCCAGCGCTGAACTACGAGCAGTACTTC. Amino acid sequence: CASSPALNYEQYF.

This clonotype was counted only a few times. The chain employs TRBV18 and TRBJ2-2, with a possible D match to TRBD1 (5 bases). The V gene lost 1 base and the J gene lost 1 base, with 7 bases spanning the gap. Germline CDR1 and CDR2: KGHSH and LQKENI. CDR3 length equals 15 residues. Here the CDR3 reads CASSPQQENTGELFF. The CDR3 DNA reads TGTGCCAGCTCACCACAACAGGAGAACACCGGGGAGCTGTTTTTT. Filled out from reference TRBV18 and TRBJ2-2, the complete variable domain reads NAGVMQNPRHLVRRRGQEARLRCSPMKGHSHVYWYRQLPEEGLKFMVYLQKENIIDESGMPKERFSAEFPKEGPSILRIQQVVRGDSAAYFCASSPQQENTGELFFGEGSRLTVL.

This clonotype was observed a few times. V is TRBV29-1 and J is TRBJ2-1; maybe TRBD2 (6 bases). The CDR3 runs to 13 residues. V lost 1 base and J lost 8, with 12 bases in between. The germline gives CDR1 SQVTM, CDR2 ANQGSEA. The CDR3 sequence is CSVEGGVGDEQFF. CDR3 DNA sequence: TGCAGCGTTGAAGGGGGGGTTGGGGATGAGCAGTTCTTC.

This clonotype was detected a few times. This rearrangement joins TRBV11-2 to TRBJ1-4; weak D call: TRBD1 (5 bases). The V end lost 3 bases, the J end lost 4 bases, and 12 bases lay between the germline ends. Per germline, CDR1 SGHAT and CDR2 FQNNGV. This CDR3 spans 15 amino acids. CDR3 amino acids: CASSLRDSYNEKLFF. CDR3 in DNA: TGTGCCAGCAGCTTGCGTGACAGCTATAATGAAAAACTGTTTTTT.

This clonotype came up a few times. This chain joins TRBV7-2 and TRBJ2-3; 8 nucleotides match TRBD1. With 4 bases clipped from V and 3 bases from J, the junction kept 3 bases outside the gene matches. CDR3 length: 14 amino acids. CDR1 is SGHTA and CDR2 is FQGNSA in the germline V gene. CDR3 coding DNA: TGTGCCAGCAGCTGGACAGGGCAGACAGATACGCAGTATTTT. Translation: CASSWTGQTDTQYF.

At least ten counts were recorded for this clonotype. The chain is built from TRBV7-9 and TRBJ2-1; D is ambiguous. Trimming removed 2 bases at V and 4 bases at J, with 3 bases between. The germline gives CDR1 SEHNR, CDR2 FQNEAQ (reference sequence). This CDR3 has 12 residues. For the CDR3, the DNA is TGTGCCAGCAGCTTAACGTACAATGAGCAGTTCTTC. Translated, it gives CASSLTYNEQFF.

The sample holds a few counts of this clonotype. J is TRBJ1-5 and V is TRBV5-5, with 7 positions matching TRBD1. Germline V gives CDR1 SGHKS, CDR2 YYEKEE (reference sequence). The junction had 2 bases not matched to a gene; V was cut back by 0 bases and J by 2 bases. The CDR3 spans 15 residues. CDR3 in DNA: TGTGCCAGCAGCTTGGGACAGGGTCGCAATCAGCCCCAGCATTTT. Translated, it gives CASSLGQGRNQPQHF.

The chain joins TRBV2 to TRBJ2-7; D remains unclear. Germline V lookup: CDR1 SNHLY, CDR2 FYNNEI. V dropped 1 base and J dropped 0 bases, with 7 bases sitting between them. This CDR3 spans 14 amino acids. The CDR3 DNA reads as TGTGCCAGCAGTGAAGGGGGAACCTCCTACGAGCAGTACTTC. Its protein product is CASSEGGTSYEQYF.

This clonotype has ten or more counts. The rearrangement links TRBV6-6 to TRBJ2-5; 8 bases align to TRBD1. Germline CDR1 MNHNY, CDR2 SVGAGI (reference sequence). J was trimmed by 5 bases and V by 2 bases; bases with no gene match: 4. The CDR3 has 14 residues. CDR3 loop: CASSYRDRSETQYF. The CDR3 coding sequence is TGTGCCAGCAGTTACCGGGACAGGTCGGAGACCCAGTACTTC.

This clonotype has a count of ten or more. V gene TRBV6-1 combines with J gene TRBJ2-7, with D perhaps being TRBD1 or TRBD2 (5 bases each). CDR3 size: 11 residues. Trimming took 6 bases from V and 7 from J, leaving 10 bases between them. CDR1 MNHNS and CDR2 SASEGT come from the germline V gene. In DNA, the CDR3 is TGTGCCAGCAGCCCCGGGACGGAGCAGTACTTC. The encoded protein is CASSPGTEQYF.

This clonotype has a count of ten or more. The chain carries TRBV29-1 and TRBJ2-1, with D maybe TRBD2 (5 bases). Trimming cost V 4 bases and J 4 bases, with 14 bases left between them. Germline loops: CDR1 SQVTM, CDR2 ANQGSEA. CDR3 size: 14 residues. The CDR3 coding sequence is TGCAGCGTTGTAGCCAAGAGGGTATACAATGAGCAGTTCTTC. This sequence encodes CSVVAKRVYNEQFF.

The rearrangement uses TRBV3-1 and TRBJ2-3, with D possibly being TRBD2 (7 bases). Trimming shortened V by 0 bases and J by 3 bases, and 10 bases separated the two germline ends. Germline CDR1 is LGHDT and CDR2 is YNNKEL (reference sequence). The CDR3 consists of 15 residues. CDR3 residues: CASSQDGGRTDTQYF. CDR3 sequence (DNA): TGTGCCAGCAGCCAAGACGGGGGGCGGACAGATACGCAGTATTTT.

This clonotype was recorded many times. The CDR3 DNA follows: TGTGCCAGCAGGGGTAGTAATTCACCCCTCCACTTT. Translation: CASRGSNSPLHF. The chain has TRBV7-9 and TRBJ1-6; D call uncertain. The CDR3 sequence is 12 residues long. Germline V gene lookup returns CDR1 SEHNR and CDR2 FQNEAQ (reference sequence). Trimming removed 6 bases at V and 6 bases at J, with 6 bases between.

This clonotype occurred a few times. V is TRBV2 and J is TRBJ2-3; weak D call: TRBD1 (7 bases). The CDR3 consists of 16 residues. V was clipped by 3 bases and J by 3 bases, with 16 bases between them. Germline V gene lookup returns CDR1 SNHLY and CDR2 FYNNEI. CDR3 DNA: TGTGCCAGCAGTGAGGCAGGGGGGATCGGAACAGATACGCAGTATTTT. Amino acids: CASSEAGGIGTDTQYF.

This clonotype came up many times. The chain employs TRBV29-1 and TRBJ2-2; no firm D call. Germline CDR1 SQVTM, CDR2 ANQGSEA. V lost 4 bases and J lost 0, with 6 bases in between. The CDR3 spans 13 residues. CDR3 DNA sequence: TGCAGCGTTGCGGTCTCGAACACCGGGGAGCTGTTTTTT. Its protein is CSVAVSNTGELFF.

The chain recombines TRBV28 with TRBJ2-3; 8 nucleotides match TRBD2. The CDR3 length is 15 residues. The junction had 8 bases not matched to a gene; V was cut back by 5 bases and J by 4 bases. The germline V gene encodes CDR1 MDHEN and CDR2 SYDVKM. In DNA, the CDR3 is TGTGCCAGCAGTATGAGCGGGAGAGCGTCAGATACGCAGTATTTT. It translates to CASSMSGRASDTQYF.

This clonotype was seen ten or more times. The V call is TRBV12-3 or TRBV12-4, the J call TRBJ1-1, with D perhaps matching TRBD1 (5 bases). Deletions cut 6 bases from V and 1 base from J, with 12 bases between. The CDR3 spans 14 residues. CDR3 loop: CASSPDSSNTEAFF. DNA for the CDR3: TGTGCCAGCAGCCCTGACAGCTCGAACACTGAAGCTTTCTTT.

This clonotype was observed a few times. This chain connects TRBV11-2 to TRBJ2-3, with D perhaps matching TRBD2 (6 bases). The CDR3 length is 16 residues. Germline lookup yields CDR1 SGHAT and CDR2 FQNNGV. The germline V and J ends were trimmed by 3 bases and 0 bases, with 13 bases remaining between them. CDR3 sequence: CASSLDSGESTDTQYF. For the CDR3, the DNA is TGTGCCAGCAGCTTGGATAGCGGAGAGAGCACAGATACGCAGTATTTT.

This clonotype was seen a handful of times. The genes are TRBV20-1 and TRBJ1-3, with D unresolved. With 6 bases removed from V and 0 bases from J, the gap between germline ends came to 9 bases. The CDR3 has 13 residues. The germline gives CDR1 DFQATT, CDR2 SNEGSKA (reference sequence). The CDR3: CSARTISGNTIYF. The CDR3 DNA sequence: TGCAGTGCCAGGACGATCTCTGGAAACACCATATATTTT.